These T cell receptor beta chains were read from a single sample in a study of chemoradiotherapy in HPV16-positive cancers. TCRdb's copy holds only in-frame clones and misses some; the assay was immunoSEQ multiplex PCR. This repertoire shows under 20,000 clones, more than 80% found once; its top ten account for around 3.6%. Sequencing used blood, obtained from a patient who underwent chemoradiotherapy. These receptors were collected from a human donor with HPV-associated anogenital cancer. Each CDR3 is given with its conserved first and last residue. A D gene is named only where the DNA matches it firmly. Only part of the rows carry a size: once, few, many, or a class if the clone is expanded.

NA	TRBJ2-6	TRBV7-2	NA	TGTGCCAGCAGCTTTTACGGGGCCAACGTCCTGACTTTC	CASSFYGANVLTF
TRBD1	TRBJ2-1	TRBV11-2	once	TGTGCCAGCAGCTTAGAACAGGGGGTGTACTATGAGCAGTTCTTC	CASSLEQGVYYEQFF
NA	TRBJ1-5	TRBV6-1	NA	TGTGCCATAAAGGGGGGGGAGTACCATTTT	CAIKGGEYHF
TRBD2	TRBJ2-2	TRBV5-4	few	TGTGCCAGCAGCTTGCGGCTAGCGGGGGGTATTGAGGAGCTGTTTTTT	CASSLRLAGGIEELFF
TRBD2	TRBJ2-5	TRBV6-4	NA	TGTGCCAGCAGTCCTGCGGGGGGCCAAGAGACCCAGTACTTC	CASSPAGGQETQYF
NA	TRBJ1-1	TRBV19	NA	TGTGCCAGTAGTATAGGTGGGCAAACTAACACTGAAGCTTTCTTT	CASSIGGQTNTEAFF
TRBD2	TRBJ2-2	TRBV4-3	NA	TGCGCCAGCAGCCGACGAGTCGGGCGGGGGAGGAACACCGGGGAGCTGTTTTTT	CASSRRVGRGRNTGELFF
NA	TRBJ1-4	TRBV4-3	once	TGCGCCAGCAGCCAAGGGACATCGACTAATGAAAAACTGTTTTTT	CASSQGTSTNEKLFF
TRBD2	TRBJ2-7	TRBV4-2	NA	TGTGCCAGCAGCCAAGACCCCGGGACTAGCGGGTTACAGCAGTACTTC	CASSQDPGTSGLQQYF
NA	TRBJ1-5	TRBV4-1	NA	TGCGCCAGCAGCCAAGATTTGCAGGGCTATTTGCAGCCCCAGCATTTT	CASSQDLQGYLQPQHF
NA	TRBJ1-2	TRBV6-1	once	TGTGCCAGCAGTGAAGGAGGGGGGAATAACTATGGCTACACCTTC	CASSEGGGNNYGYTF
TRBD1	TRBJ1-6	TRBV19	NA	TGTGCCAGTGGGACCACGGGACAGGCGGATTCACCCCTCCACTTT	CASGTTGQADSPLHF
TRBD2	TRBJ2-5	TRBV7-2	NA	TGTGCCAGCAGCTGGGGACTAGCGGGGTCGCGCGAGACCCAGTACTTC	CASSWGLAGSRETQYF
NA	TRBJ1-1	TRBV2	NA	TGTGCCAGCAGTGAATCTGAGGTTGTTAGTACTGAAGCTTTCTTT	CASSESEVVSTEAFF
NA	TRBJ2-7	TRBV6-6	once	TGTGCCAGCAGTATCTCCCACCTGGGATACGAGCAGTACTTC	CASSISHLGYEQYF
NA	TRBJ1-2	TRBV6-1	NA	TGTGCCAGCAGGAACTTTGAGACCCACTATGGCTACACCTTC	CASRNFETHYGYTF
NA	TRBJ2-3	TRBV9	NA	TGTGCCAGCAGCGGCCGGGACGAGGGGTTGGCAGATACGCAGTATTTT	CASSGRDEGLADTQYF
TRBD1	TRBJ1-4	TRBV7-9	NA	TGTGCCAGCAGCTTGGTTACAGGGGACGAAAAACTGTTTTTT	CASSLVTGDEKLFF
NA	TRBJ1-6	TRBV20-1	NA	TGCAGTGCTTATCGGGCCGACCAGGGCCATTTT	CSAYRADQGHF
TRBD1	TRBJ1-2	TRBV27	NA	TGTGCCAGCAGTCCGGGACAGCCTAACTATGGCTACACCTTC	CASSPGQPNYGYTF
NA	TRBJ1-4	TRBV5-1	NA	TGCGCCAGCAGCTTGGCCGGGGACACGGGGGAAAAACTGTTTTTT	CASSLAGDTGEKLFF
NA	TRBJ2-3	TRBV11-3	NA	TGTGCCAGCAGCTCCGGCGGGAACACGCAGTATTTT	CASSSGGNTQYF
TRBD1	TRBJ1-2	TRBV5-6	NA	TGTGCCAGCAGCTTTAAGGGGGCGTACTATGGCTACACCTTC	CASSFKGAYYGYTF